These 8 T cell receptor beta chains came from one sample sequenced in a study of blood T cell repertoires in COVID-19 (dated by TCRdb to about 2020). The library was made by the immunoSEQ multiplex PCR assay. Held by TCRdb, this immuneACCESS table contains in-frame sequences only and omits some clones. Under half of the omission traces to an unresolved V gene where checked; the cause of the rest is unknown. The sample contains 200,000 to 250,000 clones, around 82% of them found a single time. Around 3.3% of the sample rests with the top ten. The sample taken for sequencing was peripheral blood. The receptor set was obtained from a woman of 80 years or more with acute or convalescent COVID-19.

This chain connects TRBV10-3 to TRBJ2-3; D perhaps matches TRBD2 (7 bases). The CDR3 extends over 13 amino acids. CDR1 ENHRY and CDR2 SYGVKD come from the germline V gene. Deletions cut 8 bases from V and 5 bases from J, with 14 bases between. The CDR3 reads CAISGGQEDTQYF. The DNA of the CDR3 is TGTGCCATCTCGGGGGGCCAGGAAGATACGCAGTATTTT.

Comments on this clone: At one boundary the junction diverges from the germline segment, which might be a read error. The chain is built from TRBV7-7 and TRBJ2-5, with a possible D match to TRBD2 (5 bases). Germline V gene lookup returns CDR1 SSHAT and CDR2 FNYEAQ (reference sequence). The CDR3 contains 15 residues. The CDR3 DNA reads TGTGCTAGCAGCTCCCCAGGTAGAGGGCAAAAGACCCAGTACTTC. Translation gives CASSSPGRGQKTQYF.

This chain connects TRBV19 to TRBJ2-5; possible D gene TRBD2, 6 bases. Trimming took off 5 bases at V and 5 bases at J, with 21 bases between the two ends. Germline V gene lookup returns CDR1 LNHDA and CDR2 SQIVND (reference sequence). There are 16 residues in the CDR3. CDR3 DNA: TGTGCCAGTAGTCCAGAGAAGGGAGGCCCACGGGAGACCCAGTACTTC. Protein: CASSPEKGGPRETQYF.

This clone was seen more than once but under ten times. The CDR3 sequence: CASSAGQAVLGELFF. The CDR3 bases are TGTGCCAGCTCAGCGGGGCAGGCTGTCCTCGGGGAGCTGTTTTTT. The gene calls are TRBV18 and TRBJ2-2; D is perhaps TRBD2 (6 bases). Trimming shortened V by 5 bases and J by 7 bases, and 17 bases separated the two germline ends. The CDR3 spans 15 residues. The germline V gene has CDR1 KGHSH and CDR2 LQKENI.

This chain uses TRBV19 with TRBJ1-1; a possible D gene is TRBD1 (5 bases). CDR1 LNHDA and CDR2 SQIVND come from the germline V gene (reference sequence). Between the trimmed V and J ends, which lost 1 base and 4 bases, there was a span of 13 bases. The CDR3 runs 15 residues. In nucleotides, the CDR3 is TGTGCCAGTAGTATAGGCGGGGGTGAACTCACTGAAGCTTTCTTT. This codes for CASSIGGGELTEAFF.

This rearrangement joins TRBV5-5 to TRBJ1-2; D might be TRBD1 (6 bases). Between the trimmed V and J ends, which lost 4 bases and 4 bases, there was a span of 14 bases. Germline V lookup: CDR1 SGHKS, CDR2 YYEKEE (reference sequence). This CDR3 has 14 residues. CDR3 nucleotide sequence: TGTGCCAGCAGCCCCAGGGGAACCGGCTATGGCTACACCTTC. Its translation: CASSPRGTGYGYTF.

This sequence joins TRBV6-1 and TRBJ2-1; perhaps TRBD2 as D (5 bases). The V end lost 4 bases, the J end lost 0 bases, and 19 bases lay between the germline ends. There are 18 residues in the CDR3. CDR1 and CDR2 from the germline V gene are MNHNS and SASEGT. The CDR3 bases are TGTGCCAGCAGTGGGGCGGGCCGTATCACCAGCTCCTACAATGAGCAGTTCTTC. It encodes CASSGAGRITSSYNEQFF.

The chain is built from TRBV7-2 and TRBJ2-5; maybe TRBD2 (7 bases). Germline V lookup: CDR1 SGHTA, CDR2 FQGNSA. CDR3 size: 15 residues. V was trimmed by 4 bases and J by 9 bases, leaving 21 bases between them. The CDR3, as DNA: TGTGCCAGCAGCTCTACCGGGACAAGGGGGGGGTCCCAGTACTTC. It is translated as CASSSTGTRGGSQYF.